Given below is one T cell receptor beta chain in context. The antigen remains unidentified. The repertoire was sequenced with immunoSEQ multiplex PCR; TCRdb's copy has only in-frame clones and lacks some. The sample holds 68,000 or so clones, 70% to 90% seen once. Looked up from germline, CDR1 is GTSNPN and CDR2 is SVGIG (reference sequence). The CDR3 contains 15 residues. V gave up 0 bases and J gave up 5 bases; unmatched junction bases: 6. This record comes from a study of OX40 agonist ivuxolimab in advanced cancers. Study-wide context: Past anti-PD-1, anti-PD-L1 or anti-CTLA-4 therapy was accepted, and roughly 38% had received some. Whole-study results and caveats: Expansion of clones was among the lowest in partial responders at 0.1-3.0 mg/kg. On average, CD8+ T cells showed a greater number of expanded clones than CD4+.

This receptor was identified in an adult with an advanced solid tumor such as melanoma, head and neck, liver or kidney cancer. The chain carries TRBV30 and TRBJ2-3, with 9 bases that match TRBD1. This specimen was CD4+ or CD8+ T cells sorted from blood, taken in a trial of the OX40 agonist ivuxolimab. In DNA, the CDR3 is TGTGCCTGGAGTGTAGCGGACAGGGGAAGAGATACGCAGTATTTT. This sequence encodes CAWSVADRGRDTQYF.